This TCR beta chain was identified during a study of blood T cell repertoires in COVID-19. Study at large: From the United States, Italy and Spain came samples of acute and convalescent COVID-19. The cDNA or gDNA used as material had been derived from T cells, B-cell-depleted T cells, or PBMCs.

This CDR3 is 14 amino acids long. The germline CDR1 and CDR2 sequences are MNHNY and SVGAGI (reference sequence). Losses at the gene ends were 7 bases for V and 4 bases for J; bases not matched to a gene: 8. How the authors handled the data: Estimated nucleated cell counts came from reference gene primer amplification. Clones were sequenced by immunoSEQ multiplex PCR, and TCRdb holds only the in-frame ones, with some missing. V and J calls and clone size follow that table, whereas D and trimming were derived from the DNA. The sample shows about 40,000 clones, 85% to 90% of them seen only once. The sequence was collected from a man aged 45-65 years in a cohort sampled during active COVID-19. The sequencing input was peripheral blood. The chain couples TRBV6-6 to TRBJ2-7; TRBD1 agrees at 9 bases. The CDR3 coding sequence is TGTGCCAGCAACAATCGACAGGGGGATTACGAGCAGTACGTC. This sequence encodes CASNNRQGDYEQYV.